These 2 T cell receptor beta chains originate from one sample sequenced in a study of T cell responses to AZD1222 COVID-19 vaccine (dated by TCRdb to about 2021). Preparation of the library involved the immunoSEQ multiplex PCR assay. The source is immuneACCESS, and TCRdb retained only in-frame sequences with V and J called. Part of the clones is not carried over; for the studies checked, unresolved V genes explain less than half of this, and the remainder is unexplained. The sample includes around 120,000 clones, with about nine tenths observed a single time. The top ten constitute around 15% of the sample. Explained via the paper, the time point label denotes: baseline before first vaccination. Sequencing used peripheral blood, obtained on day 0 of AZD1222 vaccination. The receptors were sampled from an adult in good health.

The rearrangement links TRBV6-5 to TRBJ1-2; 7 nucleotides agree with TRBD1. This CDR3 is built from 15 residues. Germline loops: CDR1 MNHEY, CDR2 SVGAGI. V dropped 0 bases and J dropped 4; count of bases not matched to a gene: 5. The CDR3, as DNA: TGTGCCAGCAGTTACTCGCCCGGGACAGCCTATGGCTACACCTTC. It translates to CASSYSPGTAYGYTF.

The V gene is TRBV19, the J gene TRBJ1-5; no firm D call. With 4 bases removed from V and 4 bases from J, the gap between germline ends came to 8 bases. The CDR3 has 13 amino acids. Per germline, CDR1 LNHDA and CDR2 SQIVND (reference sequence). The CDR3: CASSTRPNQPQHF. The DNA for the CDR3 is TGTGCCAGTAGTACTCGTCCGAATCAGCCCCAGCATTTT.